A single sample gave rise to the 22 T cell receptor beta chains below, sequenced in a study of Ad26.COV2.S vaccination and SARS-CoV-2 variants. The assay was immunoSEQ multiplex PCR, and TCRdb's table has in-frame clones only and misses some. The top ten hold about 4.6% of the sample, which has hundreds of thousands of clones, around 88% seen once. The treatment denotes: approximately 18 received Ad26.COV2.S at low or high dose, single or two shots; several received placebo; per-sample allocation not given. Day 63 following the first vaccine or placebo injection was when the samples were taken. The material sequenced was peripheral blood, taken in a trial of Ad26.COV2.S vaccine versus placebo. Receptors originate from a person aged 18-60 years who received the Ad26.COV2.S COVID-19 vaccine or a placebo.

The chain couples TRBV5-6 to TRBJ2-2; 9 positions agree with TRBD1. From germline, CDR1 is SGHDT and CDR2 YYEEEE. V was pared by 4 bases and J by 4 bases, with 5 bases of the junction left unmatched. This CDR3 is built from 15 residues. CDR3 loop: CASSLGGQGTGELFF. DNA of the CDR3: TGTGCCAGCAGCCTGGGGGGACAGGGCACCGGGGAGCTGTTTTTT.

V is TRBV2 and J is TRBJ1-5, with unresolved D. Germline-derived CDR1 and CDR2 are SNHLY and FYNNEI. Trimming took 5 bases from V and 5 from J, leaving 16 bases between them. This CDR3 has 15 amino acids. The CDR3 region is CASSPDNLLHQPQHF. The CDR3 region has the DNA TGTGCCAGCAGTCCTGACAACTTACTACATCAGCCCCAGCATTTT.

CDR3 coding DNA: TGTGCCAGCAGTTTACAGATGAACACTGAAGCTTTCTTT. It encodes CASSLQMNTEAFF. The gene calls are TRBV12-3 or TRBV12-4 and TRBJ1-1, with D unclear. The CDR3 totals 13 residues. Trimming took 2 bases from V and 0 from J, leaving 4 bases between them.

This clone was observed a handful of times. This chain joins TRBV12-3 or TRBV12-4 and TRBJ2-2; D ambiguous. The CDR3 runs to 10 residues. The V and J ends lost 8 bases and 7 bases respectively, with 5 bases between them. The DNA of the CDR3 is TGTGCCAGCTCCGGCGGGGAGCTGTTTTTT. This sequence encodes CASSGGELFF.

J is TRBJ2-1 and V is TRBV4-3; 9 bases match TRBD1. After removal of 5 bases from V and 6 bases from J, the junction contained 8 bases not matched to a gene. Germline CDR1 reads LGHNA; CDR2 reads YSLEER. This CDR3 is 15 amino acids long. Here the CDR3 reads CASSGRTGAINEQFF. The DNA of the CDR3 is TGCGCCAGCAGCGGTAGGACAGGGGCAATCAATGAGCAGTTCTTC.

The chain recombines TRBV5-8 with TRBJ2-7; the D is unclear. With 1 base removed from V and 0 bases from J, the gap between germline ends came to 8 bases. Germline V gives CDR1 SGHTS, CDR2 YDEGEE. There are 14 residues in the CDR3. The CDR3 DNA is TGTGCCAGCAGCTTGAATTTGAACTCCTACGAGCAGTACTTC. Amino acids: CASSLNLNSYEQYF.

The J gene is TRBJ2-7, the V gene TRBV19, with a tentative D call TRBD1 (6 bases). Trimming removed 5 bases from V and 2 bases from J, with 13 bases in between. The CDR3 has 14 amino acids. Germline CDR1 LNHDA, CDR2 SQIVND (reference sequence). Here the CDR3 DNA reads TGTGCCAGTAGTTCCGCGCAGGGGCCCTACGAGCAGTACTTC. As protein: CASSSAQGPYEQYF.

This clone was seen a handful of times. The V call is TRBV5-5, the J call TRBJ2-5; 8 bases are a match to TRBD1. The CDR3 length is 13 residues. V lost 5 bases to trimming and J lost 4 bases; unmatched junction nucleotides: 4. Germline loops: CDR1 SGHKS, CDR2 YYEKEE (reference sequence). The CDR3 region has the DNA TGTGCCAGCAGACCCGGGACAGGAGAGACCCAGTACTTC. Residues: CASRPGTGETQYF.

The CDR3 DNA is TGTGCCAGCAGTCCCACCTTTAGGGTCAATCAGCCCCAGCATTTT. Protein: CASSPTFRVNQPQHF. The V gene is TRBV28, the J gene TRBJ1-5, with D uncertain. The ends were cut back, 5 bases at V and 3 bases at J, with 14 bases in the middle. The CDR3 covers 15 residues. The germline CDR1 and CDR2 sequences are MDHEN and SYDVKM.

This clone has a single count. This sequence joins TRBV27 and TRBJ1-6; D is possibly TRBD1 (5 bases). Deletions cut 5 bases from V and 5 bases from J, with 16 bases between. The CDR3 contains 16 residues. CDR1 and CDR2 (germline): MNHEY, SMNVEV (reference sequence). CDR3 residues: CASSPSWGDHNSPLHF. DNA of the CDR3: TGTGCCAGCAGTCCATCGTGGGGGGACCATAATTCACCCCTCCACTTT.

This clone was seen only once. V is TRBV6-5 and J is TRBJ2-3; 10 positions match TRBD2. V gave up 0 bases and J gave up 5 bases; unmatched junction bases: 2. This CDR3 is 15 amino acids long. Germline V CDR1 and CDR2: MNHEY, SVGAGI. As DNA, the CDR3 is TGTGCCAGCAGTTACTCGTCTAGCGGGGGAGATACGCAGTATTTT. It codes for CASSYSSSGGDTQYF.

The V gene is TRBV28, the J gene TRBJ2-5; 10 bases match TRBD1. CDR1 is MDHEN and CDR2 is SYDVKM in the germline V gene. With V trimmed by 6 bases and J by 5 bases, 3 bases remained unmatched. The CDR3 sequence is 13 residues long. CDR3 loop: CASRGTGVETQYF. CDR3 in DNA: TGTGCCAGCAGGGGGACAGGGGTGGAGACCCAGTACTTC.

The V call is TRBV4-1, the J call TRBJ1-6, with unresolved D. CDR3 size: 15 residues. Between the trimmed V and J ends, which lost 0 bases and 9 bases, there was a span of 12 bases. CDR1 and CDR2 (germline): MGHRA, YSYEKL. DNA of the CDR3: TGCGCCAGCAGCCAAGATCTAGAGCTCGGTTCACCCCTCCACTTT. Translation gives CASSQDLELGSPLHF.

The chain recombines TRBV11-2 with TRBJ1-1; a weak D match, TRBD1 (5 bases). Trimming removed 1 base at V and 8 bases at J, with 26 bases between. This CDR3 contains 18 residues. Germline V gene data show CDR1 as SGHAT and CDR2 as FQNNGV. CDR3 protein: CASSLGVMQGGWSIEAFF. The CDR3 DNA follows: TGTGCCAGCAGCTTAGGAGTAATGCAGGGAGGTTGGTCAATCGAAGCTTTCTTT.

The V and J genes are TRBV11-2 and TRBJ2-3; weak D call: TRBD1 (5 bases). CDR3 length: 18 residues. V lost 3 bases, J lost 0 bases, and 19 bases lay in between. Germline loops: CDR1 SGHAT, CDR2 FQNNGV. The CDR3 DNA is TGTGCCAGCAGCTTTGATCCCCGCGCCAGGGTTAGCACAGATACGCAGTATTTT. Amino acids: CASSFDPRARVSTDTQYF.

This CDR3 reads CASSLSSLYETQYF. DNA of the CDR3: TGTGCCAGCAGTTTGTCTAGCTTATACGAGACCCAGTACTTC. The chain is built from TRBV6-6 and TRBJ2-5, with D possibly being TRBD2 (5 bases). The germline CDR1 and CDR2 sequences are MNHNY and SVGAGI (reference sequence). The CDR3 runs 14 residues. V lost 4 bases, J lost 5 bases, and 14 bases lay in between.

This rearrangement joins TRBV25-1 to TRBJ1-1, with D hard to call. This CDR3 contains 10 residues. Looked up from germline, CDR1 is MGHDK and CDR2 is SYGVNS. V lost 7 bases and J 11 bases, leaving 11 bases between the germline ends. Written as DNA, the CDR3 is TGTGCCAGCATGAAAGGGAAGGCTTTCTTT. Translation: CASMKGKAFF. The full variable domain, completed using reference TRBV25-1 and TRBJ1-1, is EADIYQTPRYLVIGTGKKITLECSQTMGHDKMYWYQQDPGMELHLIHYSYGVNSTEKGDLSSESTVSRIRTEHFPLTLESARPSHTSQYLCASMKGKAFFGQGTRLTVV.

This clone was observed once. This sequence joins TRBV5-1 and TRBJ2-1; 7 bases map to TRBD2. V shed 4 bases and J 5 bases; nucleotides not matched to a gene: 3. Germline CDR1 reads SGHRS; CDR2 reads YFSETQ. The CDR3 is made up of 13 amino acids. CDR3 region: CASSKGLDNEQFF. In nucleotides, the CDR3 is TGCGCCAGCAGCAAAGGACTAGACAATGAGCAGTTCTTC. Looking up the rest from reference TRBV5-1 and TRBJ2-1 gives the full variable domain: KAGVTQTPRYLIKTRGQQVTLSCSPISGHRSVSWYQQTPGQGLQFLFEYFSETQRNKGNFPGRFSGRQFSNSRSEMNVSTLELGDSALYLCASSKGLDNEQFFGPGTRLTVL.

The CDR3 reads CASSLGLAAYNEQFF. Here the CDR3 DNA reads TGTGCCAGCAGCTTGGGATTAGCGGCTTACAATGAGCAGTTCTTC. The rearrangement links TRBV5-4 to TRBJ2-1; maybe TRBD2 (6 bases). Trimming left V 0 bases short and J 4 bases short, with 11 bases between. Germline V lookup: CDR1 SGHNT, CDR2 YYREEE (reference sequence). The CDR3 sequence is 15 residues long.

The rearrangement uses TRBV30 and TRBJ1-5; tentatively, D is TRBD1 (5 bases). Germline-derived CDR1 and CDR2 are GTSNPN and SVGIG (reference sequence). Trimming removed 1 base at V and 3 bases at J, with 13 bases between. The CDR3 is 15 amino acids. CDR3 residues: CAWSAGAGLNQPQHF. The CDR3 bases are TGTGCCTGGAGTGCCGGGGCCGGCCTCAATCAGCCCCAGCATTTT. Full variable domain (remainder filled in from reference TRBV30 and TRBJ1-5): SQTIHQWPATLVQPVGSPLSLECTVEGTSNPNLYWYRQAAGRGLQLLFYSVGIGQISSEVPQNLSASRPQDRQFILSSKKLLLSDSGFYLCAWSAGAGLNQPQHFGDGTRLSIL.

V usage is TRBV5-8 and J usage is TRBJ1-5, with TRBD1 identical over 8 bases. Germline CDR1 is SGHTS and CDR2 is YDEGEE. Germline trimming cut 4 bases from V and 0 bases from J; bases unmatched to any gene: 3. There are 15 residues in the CDR3. The CDR3: CASSAGTGSNQPQHF. CDR3 bases: TGTGCCAGCAGCGCCGGGACAGGTAGCAATCAGCCCCAGCATTTT.

The rearrangement joins TRBV15 to TRBJ1-1; 7 bases match TRBD1. The CDR3 is made up of 14 amino acids. Losses at the gene ends were 0 bases for V and 8 bases for J; bases not matched to a gene: 6. The germline V gene has CDR1 LNHNV and CDR2 YYDKDF (reference sequence). The CDR3 is CATSRDIEGGEAFF. The CDR3 DNA follows: TGTGCCACCAGCAGAGATATAGAAGGGGGCGAAGCTTTCTTT.